This T cell receptor beta chain is from a study of STAT5B mutations in CD4+ large granular lymphocyte leukemia. Study findings and constraints: TRBV06-family usage was enriched in top patient clones (8/27) versus controls (2/35).

Profiling relied on immunoSEQ multiplex PCR, and the TCRdb table lists in-frame clones only, not all of them. The table includes around 33,000 clones, more than 60% detected once. As concerns this clone: The antigen remains unidentified.

This CDR3 region has 15 residues. Trimming cost V 6 bases and J 1 base; bases outside gene matches: 9. Germline V CDR1 and CDR2: LNHDA, SQIVND (reference sequence). This receptor was obtained from a human donor in good health. Sequencing was carried out using CD4+ T cells from blood buffy coats. V and J are TRBV19 and TRBJ2-7; TRBD1 matches at 7 bases. The CDR3 bases are TGTGCCAGTAGCCAAACTCGACAGGGTTCCTACGAGCAGTACTTC. It codes for CASSQTRQGSYEQYF.